This T cell receptor beta chain comes out of a study of shared clonotypes between healthy human individuals. Running of the assay took place at deep level. The method was immunoSEQ multiplex PCR; TCRdb's version includes in-frame clones alone and lacks a portion of them. The table lists under 2,500,000 clones, 95% of them singletons. Input material: naive CD4+ T cells sorted from blood. As to subset: CD45RA+ positively selected. The source of this sequence is a man aged 18 to 29 in good health.

Here the CDR3 DNA reads TGTGCCAGCAGCCAGAGTTGGACAGGGCTCTACGAGCAGTACTTC. It yields the protein CASSQSWTGLYEQYF. The chain employs TRBV14 and TRBJ2-7, with 8 bases identical to TRBD1. V trimming: 3 bases; J trimming: 3 bases; junction bases outside the gene matches: 7. Germline lookup yields CDR1 SGHDN and CDR2 FVKESK. The CDR3 loop spans 15 amino acids.